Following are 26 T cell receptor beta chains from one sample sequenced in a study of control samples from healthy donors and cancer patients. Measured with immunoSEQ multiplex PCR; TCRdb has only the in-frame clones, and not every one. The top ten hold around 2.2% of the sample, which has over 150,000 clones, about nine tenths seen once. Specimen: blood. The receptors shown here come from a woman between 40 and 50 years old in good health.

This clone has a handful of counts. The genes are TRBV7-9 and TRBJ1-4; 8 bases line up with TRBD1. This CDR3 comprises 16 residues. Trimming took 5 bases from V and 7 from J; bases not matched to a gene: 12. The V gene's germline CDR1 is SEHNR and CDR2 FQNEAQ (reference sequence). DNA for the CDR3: TGTGCCAGCAGCCAGGACCCAGGGGGCAAGGGTGAAAAACTGTTTTTT. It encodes CASSQDPGGKGEKLFF.

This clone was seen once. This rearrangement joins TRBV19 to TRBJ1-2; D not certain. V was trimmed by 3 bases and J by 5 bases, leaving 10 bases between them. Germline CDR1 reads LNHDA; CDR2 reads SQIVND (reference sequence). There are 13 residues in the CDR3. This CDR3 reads CASSIGGEYGYTF. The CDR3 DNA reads TGTGCCAGTAGTATTGGCGGGGAGTATGGCTACACCTTC.

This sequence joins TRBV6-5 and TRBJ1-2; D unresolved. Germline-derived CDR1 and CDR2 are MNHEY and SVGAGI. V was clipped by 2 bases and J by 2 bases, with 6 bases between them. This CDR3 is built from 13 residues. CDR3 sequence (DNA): TGTGCCAGCAGTTACGGGGAAAACTATGGCTACACCTTC. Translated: CASSYGENYGYTF.

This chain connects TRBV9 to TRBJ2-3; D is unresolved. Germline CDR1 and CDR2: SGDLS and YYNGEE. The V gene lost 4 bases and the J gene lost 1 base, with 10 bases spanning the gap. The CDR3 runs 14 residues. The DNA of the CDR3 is TGTGCCAGCAGCTCCCACCCTGGCACAGATACGCAGTATTTT. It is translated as CASSSHPGTDTQYF.

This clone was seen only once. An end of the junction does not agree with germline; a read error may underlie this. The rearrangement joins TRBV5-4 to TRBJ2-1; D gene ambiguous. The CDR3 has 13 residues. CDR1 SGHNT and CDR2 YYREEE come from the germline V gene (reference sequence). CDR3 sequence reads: CASSLDSHNEQFF. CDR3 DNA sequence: TGTGCCAGCAGCTTGGACTCCCACAATGAGCAGTTCTTC.

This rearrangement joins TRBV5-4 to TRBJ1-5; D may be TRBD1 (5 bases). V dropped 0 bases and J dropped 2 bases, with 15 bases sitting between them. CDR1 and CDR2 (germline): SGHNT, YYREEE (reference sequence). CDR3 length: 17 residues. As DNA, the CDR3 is TGTGCCAGCAGCTTGGTTCGGGGGGTAGCGGGCAATCAGCCCCAGCATTTT. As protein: CASSLVRGVAGNQPQHF.

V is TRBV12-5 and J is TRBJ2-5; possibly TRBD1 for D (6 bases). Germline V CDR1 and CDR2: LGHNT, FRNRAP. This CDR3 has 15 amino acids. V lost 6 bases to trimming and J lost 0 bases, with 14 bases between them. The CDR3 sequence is CASGDLTGYQETQYF. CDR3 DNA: TGTGCTAGTGGGGATCTTACAGGGTACCAAGAGACCCAGTACTTC.

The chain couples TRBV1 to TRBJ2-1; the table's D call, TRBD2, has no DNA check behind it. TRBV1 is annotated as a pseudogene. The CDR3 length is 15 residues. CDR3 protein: CTSSYRGLPYNEQFF. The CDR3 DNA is TGCACCAGCAGCTACCGGGGACTCCCTTACAATGAGCAGTTCTTC.

CDR3 residues: CASRTTGGSGGYTF. CDR3 nucleotides: TGTGCCAGCAGAACCACAGGGGGTTCTGGAGGCTACACCTTC. V is TRBV27 and J is TRBJ1-2; the match to TRBD1 covers 8 bases. The J segment lost 8 bases and the V segment lost 6 bases, leaving 11 bases of the junction unmatched. Germline V CDR1 and CDR2: MNHEY, SMNVEV (reference sequence). The CDR3 extends over 14 amino acids.

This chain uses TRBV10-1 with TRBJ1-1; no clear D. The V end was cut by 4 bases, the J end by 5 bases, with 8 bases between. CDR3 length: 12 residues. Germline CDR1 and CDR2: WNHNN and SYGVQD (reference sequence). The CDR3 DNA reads TGCGCCAGCAGTGTGGGGAGGACTGAAGCTTTCTTT. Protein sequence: CASSVGRTEAFF.

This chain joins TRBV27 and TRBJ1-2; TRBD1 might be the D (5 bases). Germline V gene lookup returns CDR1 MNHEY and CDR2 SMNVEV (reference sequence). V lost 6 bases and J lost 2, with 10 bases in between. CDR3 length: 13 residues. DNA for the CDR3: TGTGCCAGCAGGTTGACAGAGAACTATGGCTACACCTTC. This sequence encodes CASRLTENYGYTF.

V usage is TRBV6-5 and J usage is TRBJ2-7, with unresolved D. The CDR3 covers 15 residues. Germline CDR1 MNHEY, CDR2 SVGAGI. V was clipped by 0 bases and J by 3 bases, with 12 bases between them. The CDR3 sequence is CASSYSSGVIYEQYF. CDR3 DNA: TGTGCCAGCAGTTACTCGAGTGGGGTCATCTACGAGCAGTACTTC.

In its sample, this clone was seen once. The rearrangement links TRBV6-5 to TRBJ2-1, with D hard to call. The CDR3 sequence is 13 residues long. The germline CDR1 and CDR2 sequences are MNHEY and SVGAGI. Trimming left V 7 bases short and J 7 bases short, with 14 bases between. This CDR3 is CASTREVGNEQFF. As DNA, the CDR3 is TGTGCCAGCACAAGGGAAGTTGGGAATGAGCAGTTCTTC.

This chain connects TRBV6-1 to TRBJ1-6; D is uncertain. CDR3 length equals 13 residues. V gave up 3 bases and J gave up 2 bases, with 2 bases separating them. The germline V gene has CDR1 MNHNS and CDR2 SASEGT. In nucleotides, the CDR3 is TGTGCCAGCAGTGAGCCCTATAATTCACCCCTCCACTTT. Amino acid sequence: CASSEPYNSPLHF.

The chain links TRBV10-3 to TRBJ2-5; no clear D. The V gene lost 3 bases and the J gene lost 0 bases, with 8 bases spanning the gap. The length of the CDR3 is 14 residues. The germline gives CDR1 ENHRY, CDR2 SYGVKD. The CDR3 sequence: CAISDWSYQETQYF. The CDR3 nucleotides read TGTGCCATCAGTGACTGGTCGTACCAAGAGACCCAGTACTTC.

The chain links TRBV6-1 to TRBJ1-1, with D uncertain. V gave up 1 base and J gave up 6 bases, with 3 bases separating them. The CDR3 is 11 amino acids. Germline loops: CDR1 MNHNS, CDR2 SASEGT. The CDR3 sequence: CASSEGSEAFF. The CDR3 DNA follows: TGTGCCAGCAGTGAAGGATCTGAAGCTTTCTTT.

CDR3 in amino acids: CASSPDSDSNRAFF. CDR3 bases: TGTGCCAGCAGCCCCGATTCGGATTCCAATAGGGCTTTCTTT. The rearrangement uses TRBV5-6 and TRBJ1-1; no definite D call. V was cut by 4 bases and J by 11 bases, with 21 bases left in between. CDR1 and CDR2 from the germline V gene are SGHDT and YYEEEE. The CDR3 covers 14 residues.

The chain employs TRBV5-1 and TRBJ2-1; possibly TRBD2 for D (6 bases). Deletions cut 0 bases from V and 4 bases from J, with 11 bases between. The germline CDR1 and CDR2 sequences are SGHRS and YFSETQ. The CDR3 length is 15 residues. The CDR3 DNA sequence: TGCGCCAGCAGCTTGGTTCCGGGGGAATACAATGAGCAGTTCTTC. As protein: CASSLVPGEYNEQFF.

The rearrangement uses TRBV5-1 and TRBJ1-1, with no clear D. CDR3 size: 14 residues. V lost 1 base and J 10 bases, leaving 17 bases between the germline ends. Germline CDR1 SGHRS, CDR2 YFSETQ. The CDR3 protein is CASSLMDLSSGAFF. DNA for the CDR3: TGCGCCAGCAGCTTGATGGATTTGAGTAGCGGAGCTTTCTTT.

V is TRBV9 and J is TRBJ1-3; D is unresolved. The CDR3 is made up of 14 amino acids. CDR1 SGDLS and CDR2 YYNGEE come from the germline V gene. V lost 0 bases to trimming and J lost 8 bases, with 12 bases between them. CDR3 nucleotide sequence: TGTGCCAGCAGCGTAGCACGGCCGGCCGACACCATATATTTT. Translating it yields CASSVARPADTIYF.

The CDR3 sequence: CASSEFTSGPGNTIYF. The CDR3 DNA reads TGTGCCAGCAGTGAATTTACTTCAGGGCCTGGAAACACCATATATTTT. The chain has TRBV6-1 and TRBJ1-3; maybe TRBD1 (5 bases). The V end was cut by 2 bases, the J end by 2 bases, with 13 bases between. This CDR3 has 16 residues. CDR1 MNHNS and CDR2 SASEGT come from the germline V gene.

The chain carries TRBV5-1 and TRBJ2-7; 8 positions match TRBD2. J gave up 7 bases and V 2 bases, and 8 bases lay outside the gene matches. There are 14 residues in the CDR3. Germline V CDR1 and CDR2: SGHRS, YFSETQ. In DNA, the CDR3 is TGCGCCAGCAGCTTCGCCGGGGGGGCCGAAGAGCAGTACTTC. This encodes CASSFAGGAEEQYF.

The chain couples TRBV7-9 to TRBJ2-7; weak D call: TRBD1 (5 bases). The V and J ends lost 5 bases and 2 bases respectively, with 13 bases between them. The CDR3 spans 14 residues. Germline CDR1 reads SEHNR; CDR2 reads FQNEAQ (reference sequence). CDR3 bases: TGTGCCAGCAGCAAGACAGACGGTACCTACGAGCAGTACTTC. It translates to CASSKTDGTYEQYF.

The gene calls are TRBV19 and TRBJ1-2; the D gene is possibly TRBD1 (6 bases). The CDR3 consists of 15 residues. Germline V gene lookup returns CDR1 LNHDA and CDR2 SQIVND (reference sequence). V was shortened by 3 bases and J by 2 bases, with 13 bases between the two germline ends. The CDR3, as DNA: TGTGCCAGTAGTATGTCCGGGACACTGAACTATGGCTACACCTTC. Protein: CASSMSGTLNYGYTF.

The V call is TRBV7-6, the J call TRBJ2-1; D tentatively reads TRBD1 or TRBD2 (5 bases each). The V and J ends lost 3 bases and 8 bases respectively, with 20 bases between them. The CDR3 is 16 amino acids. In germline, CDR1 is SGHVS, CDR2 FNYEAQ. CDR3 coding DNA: TGTGCCAGCAGCTTGGGGGTCCCCGTCGTTCGGGATGAGCAGTTCTTC. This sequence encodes CASSLGVPVVRDEQFF.

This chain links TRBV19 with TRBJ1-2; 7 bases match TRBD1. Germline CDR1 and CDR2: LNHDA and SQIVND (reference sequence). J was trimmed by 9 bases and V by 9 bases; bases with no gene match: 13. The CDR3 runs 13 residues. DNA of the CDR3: TGTGCCAGCAGACCTCCCAGGGGGGAAAGCTACACCTTC. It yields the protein CASRPPRGESYTF.